One T cell receptor beta chain is described in this entry. A J-beta primer mix and a sample-barcoded 5' primer were used in a second PCR of roughly 6 to 12 cycles. TCRdb called the 5' RACE reads again in MiXCR, with one record for every CDR3 protein. The repertoire has 540,000 or so distinct CDR3 sequences, 27% of them found once; the top ten carry about a fifth. Germline V gives CDR1 MDHEN, CDR2 SYDVKM. The CDR3 is 15 residues long. Losses at the gene ends were 4 bases for V and 8 bases for J; bases not matched to a gene: 7. Peripheral blood was drawn, ten milliliters per donor. This specimen comes from a study of blood T cells in healthy people across ages. Study as a whole: Capture by template switching was about one barcoded beta molecule per two T cells.

Sequenced input: blood. The TCR was taken from a woman aged 70 to 79 in good health. The V and J genes are TRBV28 and TRBJ1-4; 10 positions match TRBD1. The CDR3 sequence: CASSSPGTGVEKLFF. The CDR3, as DNA: TGTGCCAGCAGTTCGCCCGGGACAGGGGTAGAAAAACTGTTTTTT.